The 12 T cell receptor beta chains given below trace back to one sample, sequenced in a study of T cells after yellow fever vaccination. TCRdb reanalysed the 5' RACE reads using MiXCR and keeps one entry per CDR3 protein. The sample has 80,000 to 100,000 distinct CDR3 sequences, 5.8% seen once. The material sequenced was CD8+ T cells sorted from PBMCs, taken 10 days after the yellow fever booster vaccination. These receptors all stem from a young man who received the YFV17D yellow fever vaccine.

This chain uses TRBV4-1 with TRBJ2-1; no clear D. CDR1 is MGHRA, CDR2 YSYEKL, per germline. This CDR3 has 15 amino acids. With 4 bases removed from V and 9 bases from J, the gap between germline ends came to 19 bases. CDR3 sequence (DNA): TGCGCCAGCAGCCTATCGGTTCAGGTTTACGCTGAGCAGTTCTTC. The encoded protein is CASSLSVQVYAEQFF.

This clonotype has a handful of counts. The chain is built from TRBV7-9 and TRBJ2-3; D may match TRBD1 or TRBD2 (6 bases each). Germline V gives CDR1 SEHNR, CDR2 FQNEAQ (reference sequence). The CDR3 loop spans 17 amino acids. V gave up 4 bases and J gave up 2 bases, with 19 bases separating them. In nucleotides, the CDR3 is TGTGCCAGCAGCTCTAACCAACTAGCAGGGGCCACAGATACGCAGTATTTT. Its protein product is CASSSNQLAGATDTQYF.

In this sample, this clonotype turned up a few times. This rearrangement joins TRBV5-4 to TRBJ2-1; D not certain. CDR3 length: 16 amino acids. CDR1 is SGHNT, CDR2 YYREEE, per germline (reference sequence). The V and J ends lost 1 base and 3 bases respectively, with 14 bases between them. The CDR3 nucleotides read TGTGCCAGCAGCTTGCCCGCCCTGACCGTCTACAATGAGCAGTTCTTC. Residues: CASSLPALTVYNEQFF.

The chain recombines TRBV5-1 with TRBJ1-1, with D uncertain. V shed 4 bases and J shed 2 bases, with 9 bases lying between them. Germline assignment: CDR1 SGHRS and CDR2 YFSETQ. This CDR3 has 13 amino acids. DNA for the CDR3: TGCGCCAGCAGCCTCCAAGCAAACACTGAAGCTTTCTTT. Translation gives CASSLQANTEAFF.

This clonotype came up many times. This chain joins TRBV20-1 and TRBJ2-5; D unresolved. The V end lost 3 bases, the J end lost 2 bases, and 10 bases lay between the germline ends. There are 13 residues in the CDR3. CDR1 is DFQATT, CDR2 SNEGSKA, per germline (reference sequence). The CDR3 loop reads CSARPIRQETQYF. The CDR3 bases are TGCAGTGCTAGGCCTATCCGGCAAGAGACCCAGTACTTC.

The chain carries TRBV4-1 and TRBJ2-7; possible D gene TRBD1, 6 bases. The germline V and J ends were trimmed by 5 bases and 2 bases, with 10 bases remaining between them. CDR1 and CDR2 (germline): MGHRA, YSYEKL. This CDR3 is 13 amino acids long. Here the CDR3 DNA reads TGCGCCAGCAGCTTACGACAGGCCTACGAGCAGTACTTC. It encodes CASSLRQAYEQYF.

This clonotype occurred a few times. The chain carries TRBV7-8 and TRBJ2-1, with D possibly being TRBD1 (7 bases). The CDR3 covers 19 residues. The V gene's germline CDR1 is SGHVS and CDR2 FQNEAQ. Trimming shortened V by 1 base and J by 6 bases, and 25 bases separated the two germline ends. Here the CDR3 reads CASSLGQGGGPPRINEQFF. The DNA of the CDR3 is TGTGCCAGCAGCTTAGGGCAGGGGGGCGGACCCCCGCGCATCAATGAGCAGTTCTTC.

This clonotype was found many times. This chain connects TRBV18 to TRBJ2-3, with TRBD1 matching 7 bases. The J segment lost 0 bases and the V segment lost 4 bases, leaving 4 bases of the junction unmatched. Per germline, CDR1 KGHSH and CDR2 LQKENI. The CDR3 is 15 residues long. In nucleotides, the CDR3 is TGTGCCAGCTCACAGAGGGGGCAAAGCACAGATACGCAGTATTTT. Translation: CASSQRGQSTDTQYF.

V usage is TRBV7-2 and J usage is TRBJ1-6; TRBD1 is a possible D gene (6 bases). The V gene's germline CDR1 is SGHTA and CDR2 FQGNSA. Between the trimmed V and J ends, which lost 1 base and 5 bases, there was a span of 12 bases. The CDR3 covers 16 residues. This CDR3 is CASSLVSTGNNSPLHF. The CDR3 nucleotides read TGTGCCAGCAGCTTAGTCTCCACAGGGAATAATTCACCCCTCCACTTT.

This clonotype was counted between two and nine times. The chain combines TRBV7-9 with TRBJ1-1; no firm D call. The germline V and J ends were trimmed by 4 bases and 3 bases, with 9 bases remaining between them. Germline-derived CDR1 and CDR2 are SEHNR and FQNEAQ (reference sequence). This CDR3 comprises 13 residues. CDR3 sequence: CASSSPRDTEAFF. The CDR3 coding sequence is TGTGCCAGCAGCTCACCTCGGGACACTGAAGCTTTCTTT.

DNA of the CDR3: TGTGCCAGCAGCCCCCGAATCAGTAGACGCGATACGCAGTATTTT. It translates to CASSPRISRRDTQYF. The chain recombines TRBV5-6 with TRBJ2-3; D unclear. The CDR3 sequence is 15 residues long. Between the trimmed V and J ends, which lost 4 bases and 6 bases, there was a span of 18 bases. Per germline, CDR1 SGHDT and CDR2 YYEEEE.

This clonotype came up a few times. The genes are TRBV6-5 and TRBJ2-1; TRBD2 matches at 8 bases. Germline CDR1 is MNHEY and CDR2 is SVGAGI. V lost 0 bases to trimming and J lost 4 bases; unmatched junction nucleotides: 5. This CDR3 has 16 residues. The CDR3 DNA follows: TGTGCCAGCAGTTACTCGGCGGGGGGTCCTTACAATGAGCAGTTCTTC. Amino acids: CASSYSAGGPYNEQFF.